This T cell receptor beta chain came from a study of patients and donors after allogeneic stem cell transplantation. From the RT-PCR reads, TCRdb called clonotypes with MiXCR, one entry per CDR3 protein. The sample has hundreds of thousands of distinct CDR3 sequences; about a sixth are singletons. CDR1 and CDR2 from the germline V gene are MNHEY and SMNVEV (reference sequence). V lost 8 bases and J lost 0, with 11 bases in between. The CDR3 consists of 14 residues. This clonotype originated in a human donor who was either an allogeneic HSCT recipient or a stem cell or donor lymphocyte infusion donor (not recorded which). It is not recorded whose cells these are; they may come from a transplant donor. The sequenced material came from blood, either unsorted or a sorted T cell fraction (not recorded which). The genes are TRBV27 and TRBJ2-1, with D maybe TRBD2 (5 bases). CDR3 sequence: CASSGSSSYNEQFF. As DNA, the CDR3 is TGTGCCAGCTCGGGATCTAGCTCCTACAATGAGCAGTTCTTC.